These T cell receptor beta chains were read from a single sample in a study of blood T cell repertoires in COVID-19. Profiled with immunoSEQ multiplex PCR; TCRdb holds only in-frame clones, not every one. The table includes fewer than 200,000 clones, approximately 80% detected once. The source material was peripheral blood. These receptors all stem from a woman of 80 years or more with COVID-19, enrolled during active disease. The CDR3 runs from the conserved cysteine through the conserved F or W. A D gene is named only where the DNA matches it firmly. The size of a clone is reported for some rows only, either as once, few or many, or as a class for expanded clones.

>NA|TRBV24-1|TRBJ1-1|TRBD1
CATSGNRGTEAFF
TGTGCCACCAGTGGCAACAGGGGCACTGAAGCTTTCTTT
>NA|TRBV2|TRBJ2-2|TRBD2
CASSEMGLAGGELFF
TGTGCCAGCAGTGAAATGGGGCTAGCGGGCGGGGAGCTGTTTTTT
>NA|TRBV27|TRBJ1-2|NA
CASRSGGRYNYGYTF
TGTGCCAGCAGATCGGGGGGCCGGTACAACTATGGCTACACCTTC
>NA|TRBV28|TRBJ1-1|NA
CASILNSGTEAFF
TGTGCCAGCATCCTTAACAGCGGCACTGAAGCTTTCTTT
>NA|TRBV12-5|TRBJ2-2|NA
CASGLVASGELFF
TGTGCTAGTGGTTTGGTAGCGTCCGGGGAGCTGTTTTTT
>few|TRBV9|TRBJ2-3|TRBD2
CASSGPRASGSPDTQYF
TGTGCCAGCAGCGGTCCGAGGGCTAGCGGGAGTCCAGATACGCAGTATTTT
>NA|TRBV7-2|TRBJ2-7|TRBD2
CASSSGLAGAYEQYF
TGTGCCAGCAGCTCTGGACTAGCGGGGGCCTACGAGCAGTACTTC
>few|TRBV10-3|TRBJ1-5|NA
CAISDRNQPQHF
TGTGCCATCAGTGATCGTAATCAGCCCCAGCATTTT
>NA|TRBV5-4|TRBJ2-2|TRBD1
CASSSQGGRAGELFF
TGTGCCAGCAGCTCACAAGGGGGCCGGGCCGGGGAGCTGTTTTTT
>once|TRBV5-1|TRBJ2-3|TRBD1
CASSWTGGTDTQYF
TGCGCCAGCAGCTGGACAGGGGGCACAGATACGCAGTATTTT
>NA|TRBV3-1/TRBV3-2|TRBJ1-4|NA
CASSQPGREKLFF
TGTGCCAGCAGCCAACCAGGGAGGGAAAAACTGTTTTTT
>NA|TRBV5-1|TRBJ2-5|TRBD1
CASSFRQGAQETQYF
TGCGCCAGCAGCTTTCGACAGGGAGCACAAGAGACCCAGTACTTC
>NA|TRBV18|TRBJ2-3|TRBD2
CASSPNPGTSGTDTQYF
TGTGCCAGCTCACCTAACCCCGGGACTAGCGGCACAGATACGCAGTATTTT
>NA|TRBV29-1|TRBJ2-1|TRBD1
CSAHVQQGRTYNEQFF
TGCAGCGCTCACGTACAACAGGGGAGAACTTACAATGAGCAGTTCTTC
>once|TRBV6-2/TRBV6-3|TRBJ2-1|TRBD2
CASSYSFLAGGEQFF
TGTGCCAGCAGTTACTCGTTTCTAGCGGGAGGTGAGCAGTTCTTC
>NA|TRBV5-1|TRBJ1-3|NA
CASTPGGWRSGNTIYF
TGCGCCAGCACCCCGGGGGGGTGGCGTTCTGGAAACACCATATATTTT
>NA|TRBV5-1|TRBJ2-1|NA
CASSLRGMRSYNEQFF
TGCGCCAGCAGCTTGAGGGGGATGAGGTCCTACAATGAGCAGTTCTTC
>NA|TRBV9|TRBJ1-1|NA
CASSAGQYTEAFF
TGTGCCAGCAGCGCCGGACAGTACACTGAAGCTTTCTTT
>NA|TRBV5-8|TRBJ2-2|TRBD2
CASTRFPGLAGEVTGELFF
TGTGCCAGCACCCGATTTCCGGGACTAGCGGGAGAGGTCACCGGGGAGCTGTTTTTT
>NA|TRBV5-1|TRBJ2-7|NA
CASSLQGRFSYEQYF
TGCGCCAGCAGCTTACAGGGTAGGTTCTCCTACGAGCAGTACTTC
>NA|TRBV5-1|TRBJ2-1|TRBD2
CASSLELADNEQFF
TGCGCCAGCAGCTTAGAACTAGCGGACAATGAGCAGTTCTTC
>NA|TRBV19|TRBJ1-5|NA
CASSFGHLSNQPQHF
TGTGCCAGTAGTTTCGGACACCTTAGCAATCAGCCCCAGCATTTT
>NA|TRBV30|TRBJ2-1|TRBD2
CAWGRGGSYNEQFF
TGTGCCTGGGGGCGCGGGGGCTCCTACAATGAGCAGTTCTTC
>NA|TRBV5-8|TRBJ2-3|TRBD2
CASSHGAIRAGVTDTQYF
TGTGCCAGCAGCCACGGGGCGATTAGAGCGGGAGTCACAGATACGCAGTATTTT
>NA|TRBV28|TRBJ1-1|NA
CASITWSGSGTGDTEAFF
TGTGCCAGCATCACGTGGTCAGGGTCGGGTACTGGGGACACTGAAGCTTTCTTT
>NA|TRBV6-5|TRBJ2-3|TRBD2
CASRPDSRGTDTQYF
TGTGCCAGCAGGCCAGACTCGCGGGGGACAGATACGCAGTATTTT
>NA|TRBV7-9|TRBJ1-2|NA
CASSLVNRDGYTF
TGTGCCAGCAGCTTAGTAAACAGGGATGGCTACACCTTC
>NA|TRBV19|TRBJ1-1|TRBD1
CASTSGQGRSEAFF
TGTGCCAGTACCTCGGGACAGGGACGATCTGAAGCTTTCTTT
>NA|TRBV5-4|TRBJ2-3|TRBD2
CASRTGLAGTDTQYF
TGTGCCAGCAGAACCGGACTAGCGGGAACAGATACGCAGTATTTT
>NA|TRBV6-2/TRBV6-3|TRBJ2-4|TRBD2
CASSYPTSGGSRNIQYF
TGTGCCAGCAGTTACCCCACTAGCGGGGGAAGTAGAAACATTCAGTACTTC